The 18 T cell receptor beta chains listed next were all sequenced from one sample in a study of blood T cell repertoires in COVID-19. Libraries were prepared by immunoSEQ multiplex PCR; TCRdb keeps only in-frame clonotypes and omits some of them. The sample carries roughly 100,000 clones, approximately 80% recorded once. Specimen: peripheral blood. The receptors stem from a woman in her 70s with acute or convalescent COVID-19.

This chain connects TRBV5-1 to TRBJ2-1; 8 positions match TRBD2. CDR1 and CDR2 (germline): SGHRS, YFSETQ. This CDR3 has 15 amino acids. The ends lost 0 bases at V and 5 bases at J; junction bases unmatched: 4. The CDR3 is CASSLARGGNNEQFF. The CDR3 nucleotides are TGCGCCAGCAGCTTGGCCCGGGGGGGGAACAATGAGCAGTTCTTC.

The chain combines TRBV7-6 with TRBJ2-1; 11 nucleotides line up with TRBD1. The CDR3 has 15 amino acids. V dropped 5 bases and J dropped 3; count of bases not matched to a gene: 3. Germline CDR1 SGHVS, CDR2 FNYEAQ. Here the CDR3 DNA reads TGTGCCAGCAGCCCGGGACAGGGGGTCTACAATGAGCAGTTCTTC. Residues: CASSPGQGVYNEQFF.

The J gene is TRBJ2-7, the V gene TRBV5-1, with 7 positions matching TRBD1. The V gene's germline CDR1 is SGHRS and CDR2 YFSETQ. The CDR3 spans 16 residues. Losses at the gene ends were 2 bases for V and 3 bases for J; bases not matched to a gene: 11. The CDR3 region is CASSLTGQVGSYEQYF. CDR3 DNA: TGCGCCAGCAGCTTAACCGGACAGGTCGGTAGCTACGAGCAGTACTTC.

The rearrangement links TRBV27 to TRBJ2-1; 13 bases match TRBD2. Trimming at V came to 1 base and at J to 4 bases, leaving 7 bases not matched to a gene. Germline V gene lookup returns CDR1 MNHEY and CDR2 SMNVEV (reference sequence). The CDR3 has 18 residues. The CDR3 loop reads CASSLWVPLAGGYNEQFF. The CDR3 DNA reads TGTGCCAGCAGTTTATGGGTCCCACTAGCGGGAGGGTACAATGAGCAGTTCTTC.

V usage is TRBV5-5 and J usage is TRBJ2-2; D unclear. The CDR3 is made up of 14 amino acids. The germline V gene has CDR1 SGHKS and CDR2 YYEKEE (reference sequence). The V and J ends lost 1 base and 3 bases respectively, with 7 bases between them. The CDR3 bases are TGTGCCAGCAGCTTGAGAGGTGACACCGGGGAGCTGTTTTTT. Its translation: CASSLRGDTGELFF.

The chain is built from TRBV7-9 and TRBJ2-3; 9 bases are shared with TRBD2. Trimming took 4 bases from V and 2 from J; bases not matched to a gene: 7. This CDR3 has 16 residues. Germline V CDR1 and CDR2: SEHNR, FQNEAQ (reference sequence). This CDR3 reads CASSSWASGATDTQYF. For the CDR3, the DNA is TGTGCCAGCAGCTCATGGGCTAGCGGGGCCACAGATACGCAGTATTTT.

This rearrangement joins TRBV23-1 to TRBJ2-5; 11 positions agree with TRBD2. TRBV23-1 is an open reading frame whose function is uncertain. This CDR3 comprises 17 residues. Trimming at V came to 0 bases and at J to 3 bases, leaving 6 bases not matched to a gene. The CDR3 DNA follows: TGCGCCAGCAGTCAATCGGTTAGCGGGAGGGAAGAAGAGACCCAGTACTTC. The encoded protein is CASSQSVSGREEETQYF.

In DNA form, the CDR3 reads TGCGCCAGCAGTGTTGGGCAGACTAATGAAAAACTGTTTTTT. Protein: CASSVGQTNEKLFF. The J gene is TRBJ1-4, the V gene TRBV4-3, with unresolved D. The germline CDR1 and CDR2 sequences are LGHNA and YSLEER. V was pared by 6 bases and J by 2 bases, with 10 bases between. The CDR3 loop spans 14 amino acids.

The chain employs TRBV7-2 and TRBJ2-7; 13 bases are shared with TRBD2. The V segment lost 5 bases and the J segment 3 bases; nucleotides outside the gene matches: 4. Per the germline V gene, CDR1 is SGHTA and CDR2 is FQGNSA. The CDR3 extends over 15 amino acids. CDR3 sequence: CASSLGTSGIYEQYF. CDR3 bases: TGTGCCAGCAGCCTCGGGACTAGCGGGATCTACGAGCAGTACTTC.

The rearrangement uses TRBV6-5 and TRBJ1-4, with D perhaps matching TRBD1 (6 bases). Germline assignment: CDR1 MNHEY and CDR2 SVGAGI. This CDR3 is built from 14 residues. The V gene lost 6 bases and the J gene lost 7 bases, with 15 bases spanning the gap. The CDR3 DNA sequence: TGTGCCAGCAGACCCCCAGGGGAGGGTGAAAAACTGTTTTTT. This translates into CASRPPGEGEKLFF.

The V and J genes are TRBV5-1 and TRBJ2-2; D may be TRBD2 (5 bases). There are 14 residues in the CDR3. The germline V gene has CDR1 SGHRS and CDR2 YFSETQ. Trimming shortened V by 0 bases and J by 2 bases, and 5 bases separated the two germline ends. This CDR3 reads CASSLGLNTGELFF. The CDR3 nucleotides read TGCGCCAGCAGCTTGGGACTAAACACCGGGGAGCTGTTTTTT.

This chain uses TRBV19 with TRBJ2-1; 9 bases align to TRBD1. After removal of 4 bases from V and 4 bases from J, the junction contained 2 bases not matched to a gene. Per the germline V gene, CDR1 is LNHDA and CDR2 is SQIVND (reference sequence). The CDR3 spans 14 residues. CDR3 in amino acids: CASSTGQGYNEQFF. The CDR3 nucleotides are TGTGCCAGTAGTACTGGACAGGGGTACAATGAGCAGTTCTTC.

Written as DNA, the CDR3 is TGTGCCAGTAGTGTTTCTAGCGGTCGCACAGATACGCAGTATTTT. Its translation is CASSVSSGRTDTQYF. The chain uses TRBV19 and TRBJ2-3; 7 bases align to TRBD2. This CDR3 has 15 residues. CDR1 and CDR2 from the germline V gene are LNHDA and SQIVND (reference sequence). V gave up 5 bases and J gave up 1 base; unmatched junction bases: 6.

The V call is TRBV27, the J call TRBJ2-1, with 13 nucleotides matching TRBD2. The length of the CDR3 is 15 residues. Per the germline V gene, CDR1 is MNHEY and CDR2 is SMNVEV (reference sequence). J was trimmed by 7 bases and V by 5 bases; bases with no gene match: 5. The CDR3 coding sequence is TGTGCCAGCAGTCCGTGGACTAGCGGGAGTAATGAGCAGTTCTTC. Its translation: CASSPWTSGSNEQFF.

This chain connects TRBV7-2 to TRBJ2-1; 8 bases line up with TRBD2. The V and J ends lost 2 bases and 8 bases, in that order; junction bases with no gene match: 8. In germline, CDR1 is SGHTA, CDR2 FQGNSA. The CDR3 length is 15 residues. The CDR3 bases are TGTGCCAGCAGCTTAAACGGCGGGGGGACCTATGAGCAGTTCTTC. Amino acid sequence: CASSLNGGGTYEQFF.

The chain couples TRBV7-8 to TRBJ1-6, with 10 bases matching TRBD1. The CDR3 is 17 amino acids. In germline, CDR1 is SGHVS, CDR2 FQNEAQ. The ends lost 4 bases at V and 10 bases at J; junction bases unmatched: 13. The CDR3: CASSSLAGTGAGSPLHF. The CDR3 DNA is TGTGCCAGCAGCTCTCTCGCCGGGACAGGGGCGGGGTCACCCCTCCACTTT.

The J gene is TRBJ1-1, the V gene TRBV18; TRBD1 matches 9 bases. CDR1 is KGHSH, CDR2 LQKENI, per germline. J was trimmed by 0 bases and V by 4 bases; bases with no gene match: 6. CDR3 length: 16 residues. The CDR3 DNA reads as TGTGCCAGCTCACAAGGGACAGGGCCAATGAACACTGAAGCTTTCTTT. It specifies CASSQGTGPMNTEAFF.

This clone has only one observation. The gene calls are TRBV6-2 or TRBV6-3 and TRBJ1-2; 7 bases match TRBD1. CDR1 is MNHEY and CDR2 is SVGEGT in the germline V gene. The J segment lost 3 bases and the V segment lost 5 bases, leaving 6 bases of the junction unmatched. The CDR3 covers 14 residues. In DNA form, the CDR3 reads TGTGCCAGCAGTCTGGACAGGTGGGACTATGGCTACACCTTC. Amino acid sequence: CASSLDRWDYGYTF.